This T cell receptor beta chain is from a study of T cells in Graves' hyperthyroidism and ophthalmopathy (dated by TCRdb to the late 2010s). Regarding the study in general: Peripheral blood was sampled at the time of initial diagnosis, prior to any treatment. In addition, the study compared T-cell repertoires in thyroid tissue and in blood from roughly six Graves' hyperthyroidism patients. The paper reports TCR Vbeta CDR3 sequencing of some 140 peripheral blood samples: over 40 ophthalmopathy, about 75 hyperthyroidism and around 17 progressor patients. After blood sampling, hyperthyroidism patients were treated with methimazole at a starting dose of 30 mg daily, and ophthalmopathy patients were treated with high-dose intravenous methylprednisolone. An independent validation cohort of around 19 hyperthyroidism patients and about 16 patients who later progressed to ophthalmopathy tested prospective prediction of ophthalmopathy. A discovery cohort of about a hundred patients, 43 with Graves' ophthalmopathy and 57 with stable Graves' hyperthyroidism, was used to find distinguishing TCR V-J signatures. The 75 to 100 discovery patients were divided at random into training and test sets in a 7:3 ratio.

The TCR beta CDR3 regions were amplified from RNA transcripts. The first round of RT-PCR for the TCR CDR3 was performed with the HTBI primer set and the Qiagen OneStep RT-PCR kit. Libraries were constructed in a second round of multiplex PCR, after which size selection and purification were performed. Paired-end sequencing of the libraries was performed with 100 bp reads on an Illumina HiSeq2000. The authors' pipeline ran thus. SOAPnuke was used to process the raw data, throwing out any read that contained adapters or uncalled bases, had a mean Phred below 15, or lacked an exact constant-primer or identifier match. COPE v1.2.5 was used to merge the high-quality paired reads, and each unique nucleotide sequence was defined as a clonotype. MiTCR v1.1 was used to align the clonotypes against IMGT TRBV, TRBD and TRBJ reference segments. The analysis included only V-J combinations with a frequency above 0.0001, which together covered roughly 99% of the repertoires. A TCS score was defined as the ratio of F50 (clonal expansion) to E x V (chaos), with BLOSUM62-based TCRdist applied between CDR3 peptides within each V-J. Welch's t-statistics and random forest reduced roughly 530 V-J features to roughly 13, which were used in a naive Bayes classifier (R e1071). The public reads were reprocessed in TCRdb via fastp at Q25 and MiXCR, keeping in-frame beta chains. All rows with the same CDR3 protein become a single entry with the most common DNA and genes. The V and J calls were determined by TCRdb, not by the authors. The sample records approximately 620,000 distinct CDR3 sequences, over 11% of which are singletons. Together, the top ten hold 5% to 7% of the sample.

Relative to germline, V is missing 8 bases and J is missing 7 bases, with 9 bases of the junction outside any gene match. The CDR3 holds 14 amino acids from the cysteine to the phenylalanine. Here the CDR3 DNA is all that survives: 42 bases in frame from base 1. The germline V gene sets CDR1 to MDHEN and CDR2 to SYDVKM. To note about this clonotype: Its binding antigen is unknown. The sample holds no much larger clone one base away, and base qualities are not on file.

Hyperthyroidism patients were aged 18 to 65 years and newly diagnosed, with disease duration of less than 2 months. Exclusion was applied to patients with uncontrolled infections, other autoimmune diseases, pregnancy or lactation. Clinical symptoms, serum thyroxine and TRAb, thyroid ultrasound, and orbital computed tomography formed the basis for the diagnoses. For progressor patients, blood was drawn at the first diagnosis of hyperthyroidism, before any ophthalmopathy symptoms had appeared. Ficoll-Paque density gradient centrifugation was used to isolate PBMCs from around 9.1 ml of fresh peripheral blood. Progressor patients were defined as those initially diagnosed with Graves' hyperthyroidism in whom ophthalmopathy developed during follow-up. Total RNA was extracted with Trizol reagent, and quality was checked on an Agilent 2100 Bioanalyzer. On the study overall, not on this receptor specifically: Blood samples also contained most of the expanded thyroid clonotypes (frequency above 0.001), which suggests that blood repertoires may reflect thyroid immune responses. A model built on a 13 V-J signature distinguished ophthalmopathy from stable hyperthyroidism, reaching 85% to 90% sensitivity and approximately 81% specificity in cross-validation and 80%/75% in testing. Sample size was not statistically predetermined, and investigators were not blinded to group allocation. In validation, the model predicted progression to ophthalmopathy a median of 6.5 months before onset, with approximately 68% sensitivity and 72.22% specificity.

The rearrangement joined TRBV28 to TRBJ1-3; the central 9 bases match TRBD1. The source of this sequence is a woman aged 25 to 39 with Graves' hyperthyroidism that later progressed to Graves' ophthalmopathy. The sequenced sample consisted of blood. The nucleotide sequence reads TGTGCCAGCGGTAGAACCGGGACAGGGAACACCATATATTTT. It translates to CASGRTGTGNTIYF.